Below, 5 T cell receptor beta chains from the same sample are listed, as sequenced in a study of blood T cell repertoires in COVID-19. The protocol was immunoSEQ multiplex PCR, while the TCRdb copy is restricted to in-frame clones and leaves out a portion. The sample has 200,000 to 250,000 clones, around 83% seen once; the top ten hold around 8%. Sequenced input: peripheral blood. The origin of the receptors is an elderly woman with COVID-19, enrolled during active disease.

This chain links TRBV30 with TRBJ1-1; 7 nucleotides agree with TRBD1. CDR3 length equals 14 residues. V dropped 2 bases and J dropped 2; count of bases not matched to a gene: 5. The germline CDR1 and CDR2 sequences are GTSNPN and SVGIG (reference sequence). Here the CDR3 reads CAWSRYRGNTEAFF. Written as DNA, the CDR3 is TGTGCCTGGAGTAGGTACAGGGGCAACACTGAAGCTTTCTTT.

This rearrangement joins TRBV9 to TRBJ2-2; D remains unclear. This CDR3 is 11 amino acids long. The germline gives CDR1 SGDLS, CDR2 YYNGEE. The V end lost 4 bases, the J end lost 8 bases, and 6 bases lay between the germline ends. The CDR3 DNA sequence: TGTGCCAGCAGCCAAATTGGGGAGCTGTTTTTT. This sequence encodes CASSQIGELFF.

Note on this clone: Other DNA sequences in this specimen translate into the identical CDR3. V usage is TRBV7-2 and J usage is TRBJ2-7; possible D gene TRBD1, 5 bases. Trimming pared 3 bases from V and 3 bases from J, leaving 9 bases between. Germline V gives CDR1 SGHTA, CDR2 FQGNSA. This CDR3 contains 13 residues. The CDR3 protein is CASSLGRDYEQYF. The CDR3 DNA sequence: TGTGCCAGCAGCTTGGGCAGGGACTACGAGCAGTACTTC.

This clone has just one count. The chain recombines TRBV18 with TRBJ2-5, with D possibly matching TRBD2 (5 bases). From germline, CDR1 is KGHSH and CDR2 LQKENI. V dropped 5 bases and J dropped 4 bases, with 11 bases sitting between them. CDR3 length: 13 amino acids. In DNA form, the CDR3 reads TGTGCCAGCTCAAGAGGGCCAACAGAGACCCAGTACTTC. Encoded protein: CASSRGPTETQYF.

As regards this clone: The sample carries other DNA sequences with the same CDR3. The chain recombines TRBV5-4 with TRBJ1-2; TRBD1 is a possible D gene (6 bases). Germline CDR1 and CDR2: SGHNT and YYREEE (reference sequence). This CDR3 is built from 12 residues. Trimming shortened V by 3 bases and J by 8 bases, and 11 bases separated the two germline ends. The CDR3 region is CASSWNRAGYTF. The DNA for the CDR3 is TGTGCCAGCAGCTGGAACAGGGCAGGCTACACCTTC.